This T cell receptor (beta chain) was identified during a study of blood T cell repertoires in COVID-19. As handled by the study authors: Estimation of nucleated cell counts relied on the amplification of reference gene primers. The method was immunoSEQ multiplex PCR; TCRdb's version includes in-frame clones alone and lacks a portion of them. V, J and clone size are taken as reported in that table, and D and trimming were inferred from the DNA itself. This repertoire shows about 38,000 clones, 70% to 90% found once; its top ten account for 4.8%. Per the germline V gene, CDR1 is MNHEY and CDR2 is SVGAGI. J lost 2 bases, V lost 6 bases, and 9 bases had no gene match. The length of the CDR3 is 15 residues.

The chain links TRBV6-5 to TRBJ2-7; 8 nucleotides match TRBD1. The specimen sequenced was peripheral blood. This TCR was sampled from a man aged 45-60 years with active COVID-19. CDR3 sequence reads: CASRNAGTGAYEQYF. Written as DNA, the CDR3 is TGTGCCAGCAGGAACGCGGGGACAGGAGCCTACGAGCAGTACTTC.